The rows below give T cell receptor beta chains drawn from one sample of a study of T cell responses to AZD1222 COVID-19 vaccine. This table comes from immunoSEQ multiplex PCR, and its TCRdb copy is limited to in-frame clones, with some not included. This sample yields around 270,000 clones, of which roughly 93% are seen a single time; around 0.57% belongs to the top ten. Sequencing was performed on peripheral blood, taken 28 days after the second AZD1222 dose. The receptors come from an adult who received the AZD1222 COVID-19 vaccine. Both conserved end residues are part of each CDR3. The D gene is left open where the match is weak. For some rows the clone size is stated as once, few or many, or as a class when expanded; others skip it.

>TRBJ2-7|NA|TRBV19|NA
CASSIEASGSYEQYF
TGTGCCAGTAGTATTGAAGCGTCGGGCTCCTACGAGCAGTACTTC
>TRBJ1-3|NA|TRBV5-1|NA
CASSLVPGIENTIYF
TGCGCCAGCAGCTTGGTTCCAGGAATAGAAAACACCATATATTTT
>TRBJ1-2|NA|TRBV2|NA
CASSAGPNPSGYTF
TGTGCCAGCAGTGCGGGTCCCAACCCAAGTGGCTACACCTTC
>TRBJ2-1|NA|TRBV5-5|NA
CASSLWSLDEQFF
TGTGCCAGCAGCTTGTGGTCCCTCGATGAGCAGTTCTTC
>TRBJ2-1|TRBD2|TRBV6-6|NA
CASRGGGYNEQFF
TGTGCCAGCAGAGGCGGGGGCTACAATGAGCAGTTCTTC
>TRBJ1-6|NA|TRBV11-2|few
CASSLSVGYNSPLHF
TGTGCCAGCAGCTTATCCGTGGGTTATAATTCACCCCTCCACTTT
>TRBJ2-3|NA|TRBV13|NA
CASSAGGTDTQYF
TGTGCCAGCAGTGCCGGGGGAACAGATACGCAGTATTTT
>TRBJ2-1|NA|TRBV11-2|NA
CASSPGTRAYNEQFF
TGTGCCAGCAGCCCAGGGACCCGAGCCTACAATGAGCAGTTCTTC
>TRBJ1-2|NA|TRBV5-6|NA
CASSSPGTMGYTF
TGTGCCAGCAGCTCTCCGGGGACTATGGGCTACACCTTC
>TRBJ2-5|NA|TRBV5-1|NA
CASSSRQVLVEETQYF
TGCGCCAGCAGCAGCCGACAGGTTTTGGTAGAAGAGACCCAGTACTTC
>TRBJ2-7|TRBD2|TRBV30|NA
CAWTRAGLAGYGEQYF
TGTGCCTGGACTCGAGCGGGGCTAGCGGGGTACGGCGAGCAGTACTTC
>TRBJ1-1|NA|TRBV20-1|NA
CSPRDNTEAFF
TGCAGTCCCAGAGATAACACTGAAGCTTTCTTT
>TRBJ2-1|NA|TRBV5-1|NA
CASSLAGIGAFNEQFF
TGCGCCAGCAGCTTGGCCGGTATAGGGGCCTTCAATGAGCAGTTCTTC
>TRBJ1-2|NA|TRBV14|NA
CASSQDRGWNYGYTF
TGTGCCAGCAGCCAAGACAGGGGATGGAACTATGGCTACACCTTC
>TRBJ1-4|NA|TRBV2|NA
CASTGARAGGEKLFF
TGTGCCAGCACAGGCGCCAGGGCGGGGGGTGAAAAACTGTTTTTT
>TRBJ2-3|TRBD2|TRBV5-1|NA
CASSRTSGGADTQYF
TGCGCCAGCAGCCGAACTAGCGGGGGGGCAGATACGCAGTATTTT
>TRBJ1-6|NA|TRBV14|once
CASSPRTDSPLHF
TGTGCCAGCAGTCCACGGACGGATTCACCCCTCCACTTT
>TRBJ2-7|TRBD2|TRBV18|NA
CASSLPSGGGAYEQYF
TGTGCCAGCTCCCTACCATCGGGAGGGGGGGCCTACGAGCAGTACTTC
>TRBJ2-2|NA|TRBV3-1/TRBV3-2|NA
CASKEAGGELFF
TGTGCCAGCAAAGAGGCGGGAGGGGAGCTGTTTTTT
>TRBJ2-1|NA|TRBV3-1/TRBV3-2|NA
CASSRLDGGLVF
TGTGCCAGCAGCCGCCTCGACGGAGGTCTGGTCTTC